These 9 T cell receptor beta chains originate from one sample sequenced in a study of breast tumors, draining lymph nodes, adjacent tissues. TCRdb passed the multiplex PCR reads through MiXCR, listing each CDR3 protein once. The sample yields around 190,000 distinct CDR3 sequences, approximately 30% seen once. The lymph nodes were axillary draining lymph nodes from breast cancer patients. The sample taken for sequencing was axillary lymph node tissue. These receptors came from a female donor with breast cancer. Some clones in this sample may be carry-over from other donors' samples.

Many counts were recorded for this clonotype. At one end, the junction sequence differs from germline, possibly due to a read error. The chain recombines TRBV20-1 with TRBJ2-6; TRBD1 is a possible D gene (5 bases). The CDR3 length is 14 residues. Germline CDR1 and CDR2: DFQATT and SNEGSKA (reference sequence). This CDR3 reads CSARAESGATVLTF. CDR3 bases: TGCAGTGCTAGAGCCGAGTCTGGGGCCACCGTCCTGACTTTC.

The rearrangement links TRBV7-9 to TRBJ1-1; 7 bases fit TRBD1. Trimming removed 6 bases from V and 1 base from J; junction bases left unmatched: 2. The V gene's germline CDR1 is SEHNR and CDR2 FQNEAQ (reference sequence). The CDR3 has 13 residues. The CDR3 protein is CASRQGTNTEAFF. DNA of the CDR3: TGTGCCAGCAGACAGGGGACGAACACTGAAGCTTTCTTT.

This clonotype appeared many times. CDR3 amino acids: CASSFKTSGSINDEQYF. In DNA, the CDR3 is TGTGCCAGCAGCTTTAAGACTAGCGGGAGCATAAACGACGAGCAGTACTTC. This sequence joins TRBV11-2 and TRBJ2-7; TRBD2 agrees at 12 bases. There are 17 residues in the CDR3. Trimming took 3 bases from V and 5 from J; bases not matched to a gene: 11. Per the germline V gene, CDR1 is SGHAT and CDR2 is FQNNGV.

This chain links TRBV7-8 with TRBJ2-3, with 9 bases identical to TRBD2. Germline values: CDR1 SGHVS, CDR2 FQNEAQ. Losses at the gene ends were 3 bases for V and 11 bases for J; bases not matched to a gene: 9. The CDR3 runs 14 residues. This CDR3 is CASSLGGGAVEQYF. The CDR3 nucleotides are TGTGCCAGCAGCTTGGGCGGGGGGGCGGTTGAGCAGTATTTT.

On this clonotype itself: It may be a read error: a sequence one base away is much more abundant. The gene calls are TRBV5-1 and TRBJ2-1; D not resolved. Germline lookup yields CDR1 SGHRS and CDR2 YFSETQ. The CDR3 sequence is 16 residues long. The CDR3 coding sequence is TGCGCCAGCAACTTGGTAGGTAGAAGCTCCTACAATGAGCAGTTCTTC. It is translated as CASNLVGRSSYNEQFF.

This clonotype was observed many times. The gene calls are TRBV11-3 and TRBJ1-6, with 7 bases lining up with TRBD1. This CDR3 is built from 15 residues. CDR1 SGHNT and CDR2 YENEEA come from the germline V gene. Trimming took 5 bases from V and 7 from J; bases not matched to a gene: 8. DNA of the CDR3: TGTGCCAGCAGCCCGGGGACAGCTACGAATTCACCCCTCCACTTT. Its protein product is CASSPGTATNSPLHF.

Ten or more counts support this clonotype. The chain employs TRBV10-2 and TRBJ2-3; TRBD1 or TRBD2 may be the D gene (5 bases each). Per the germline V gene, CDR1 is WSHSY and CDR2 is SAAADI. V was shortened by 6 bases and J by 1 base, with 11 bases between the two germline ends. The CDR3 is 14 residues long. The CDR3, as DNA: TGCGCCAGCAGCCCGGGGCGGGGCACAGATACGCAGTATTTT. Translated: CASSPGRGTDTQYF.

With regard to this clonotype: A much larger clone lies one base from this, so it may be a read error. The J gene is TRBJ2-1, the V gene TRBV12-3 or TRBV12-4; D is uncertain. CDR3 length equals 15 residues. DNA of the CDR3: TGTGCCAGCGGTTTAGAGGCCGGAACCTACAATGAGCAGTTCTTC. It specifies CASGLEAGTYNEQFF.

On this clonotype itself: This may be a read error: a much more frequent sequence differs by one nucleotide. The chain links TRBV2 to TRBJ2-1, with 8 nucleotides matching TRBD2. The CDR3 is made up of 15 amino acids. Germline CDR1 SNHLY, CDR2 FYNNEI. After removal of 6 bases from V and 6 bases from J, the junction contained 10 bases not matched to a gene. CDR3 nucleotide sequence: TGTGCCAGCAGCGTTGACGGGGGGGCCGGCAATGAGCAGTTCTTC. Protein sequence: CASSVDGGAGNEQFF.